Listed below are T cell receptor beta chains from one sample, sequenced in a study of blood T cell repertoires in COVID-19. TCRdb's table, derived via immunoSEQ multiplex PCR, lists solely in-frame clones and lacks some. The top ten clones hold roughly 1.6% of a sample with under 3,500 clones, 85% to 95% of them seen once. The sequenced material came from peripheral blood. The receptors were sampled from a human donor in a cohort sampled during active COVID-19. CDR3s include the opening cysteine and the closing phenylalanine or tryptophan. Fields, in order: clone size, V gene, J gene, D gene, CDR3 DNA, CDR3 protein. D genes are given only for firm matches. For some rows the clone size is stated as once, few or many, or as a class when expanded; others skip it.

>.|TRBV9|TRBJ2-3|.
TGTGCCAGCAGCGTAGCGGGAGTCGGAGATACGCAGTATTTT
CASSVAGVGDTQYF
>.|TRBV14|TRBJ2-1|.
TGTGCCAGCAGCCCACTGACAGGGGGAGCGGGAGGGGCGGATGAGCAGTTCTTC
CASSPLTGGAGGADEQFF
>.|TRBV6-2/TRBV6-3|TRBJ2-7|.
TGTGCCAGCAGTTACCTAAGCAGGACTTACCACCACGAGCAGTACTTC
CASSYLSRTYHHEQYF
>.|TRBV5-1|TRBJ1-6|TRBD1
TGCGCCAGCAGTGTAAACCCGGGACAGGGTACTTCACCCCTCCACTTT
CASSVNPGQGTSPLHF
>large|TRBV4-1|TRBJ2-1|TRBD2
TGCGCCAGCAGCGGAGCGGGAGGGGGCTACAATGAGCAGTTCTTC
CASSGAGGGYNEQFF
>.|TRBV9|TRBJ2-3|TRBD2
TGTGCCAGCAGCGTAGGGCAGCCTAGCGGGTCGGATACGCAGTATTTT
CASSVGQPSGSDTQYF
>few|TRBV7-9|TRBJ1-2|.
TGTGCCAGCAGCGCCACAGGGAGTAGCTATGGCTACACCTTC
CASSATGSSYGYTF
>.|TRBV9|TRBJ1-2|.
TGTGCCAGCAGCCCGACAGACATACCCGGACGGGGCTACACCTTC
CASSPTDIPGRGYTF
>.|TRBV24-1|TRBJ2-1|.
TGTGCCATCTCAGGAGGACAGAGCTCCTACAATGAGCAGTTCTTC
CAISGGQSSYNEQFF
>.|TRBV3-1/TRBV3-2|TRBJ1-2|TRBD1
TGTGCCAGCAGCCAGGGGGGACAGGGGTATGGCTACACCTTC
CASSQGGQGYGYTF